The clone carrying this T cell receptor beta chain was picked up a small number of times. What it recognizes is unknown. The data belong to a study of cytomegalovirus exposure and HLA in healthy donors. Study observations and caveats: HLA allele associations emerged for roughly 16,000 TCR beta sequences in a later analysis, at 0.05 false discovery rate.

The study ran its PCR with 60 Vbeta and 13 Jbeta primers. The data were produced by immunoSEQ multiplex PCR, yet TCRdb's version contains in-frame clones alone and is incomplete. This sample yields around 110,000 clones, of which roughly 79% are seen a single time; 3.9% belongs to the top ten. The CDR3 runs 15 residues. V lost 0 bases and J 3 bases, leaving 12 bases between the germline ends. The germline gives CDR1 SGHTA, CDR2 FQGNSA. V gene TRBV7-2 combines with J gene TRBJ2-7; D gene uncertain. The sequenced sample was PBMCs. The source is a woman aged 30 to 39 in good health and CMV-seronegative. CDR3 nucleotides: TGTGCCAGCAGCTTAGCCCCTGGGCAGATCTACGAGCAGTACTTC. It encodes CASSLAPGQIYEQYF.